This entry lists 9 T cell receptor beta chains sequenced from one sample in a study of early T cells in non-severe SARS-CoV-2 infection. TCRdb analysed the 5' RACE reads with MiXCR anew, one entry per CDR3 protein. The table shows approximately 42,000 distinct CDR3 sequences, with around 6.1% occurring only once. The source material was whole blood. These receptors all come from an adult who was a healthcare worker with PCR-confirmed SARS-CoV-2 infection or an uninfected control (not recorded which).

This clonotype was counted ten times or more. The chain couples TRBV2 to TRBJ2-7; tentative D call: TRBD2 (5 bases). CDR1 SNHLY and CDR2 FYNNEI come from the germline V gene. With 9 bases removed from V and 8 bases from J, the gap between germline ends came to 20 bases. The CDR3 has 13 amino acids. The CDR3 DNA reads as TGTGCCAGTTCCGGGAACAAACCGTATCAGCAGTACTTC. It codes for CASSGNKPYQQYF.

This clonotype came up many times. This rearrangement joins TRBV6-1 to TRBJ1-6; no clear D. This CDR3 has 18 amino acids. Germline V gene data show CDR1 as MNHNS and CDR2 as SASEGT. The V and J ends lost 2 bases and 0 bases respectively, with 14 bases between them. The CDR3 spells CASSEPLGGSSYNSPLHF. CDR3 sequence (DNA): TGTGCCAGCAGTGAACCGTTGGGAGGAAGCTCCTATAATTCACCCCTCCACTTT.

This clonotype was found many times. V gene TRBV7-9 combines with J gene TRBJ2-2, with 11 bases identical to TRBD1. V gave up 5 bases and J gave up 5 bases; unmatched junction bases: 7. This CDR3 contains 16 residues. Germline CDR1 and CDR2: SEHNR and FQNEAQ (reference sequence). The DNA for the CDR3 is TGTGCCAGCAGCACTGGACAGGGGGCGAGGACCGGGGAGCTGTTTTTT. As protein: CASSTGQGARTGELFF. Together with reference TRBV7-9 and TRBJ2-2, the CDR3 gives the full variable domain: DTGVSQNPRHKITKRGQNVTFRCDPISEHNRLYWYRQTLGQGPEFLTYFQNEAQLEKSRLLSDRFSAERPKGSFSTLEIQRTEQGDSAMYLCASSTGQGARTGELFFGEGSRLTVL.

V usage is TRBV12-3 or TRBV12-4 and J usage is TRBJ2-7; 10 bases agree with TRBD2. V lost 7 bases to trimming and J lost 7 bases; unmatched junction nucleotides: 10. The CDR3 contains 14 residues. CDR3 loop: CASKLAGSLGEQYF. The CDR3 nucleotides are TGTGCCAGCAAACTAGCGGGGAGCCTCGGGGAGCAGTACTTC.

This clonotype has just a few counts. The V call is TRBV7-9, the J call TRBJ1-3; D not certain. With 1 base removed from V and 4 bases from J, the gap between germline ends came to 8 bases. The CDR3 has 14 amino acids. CDR1 is SEHNR, CDR2 FQNEAQ, per germline (reference sequence). The CDR3 is CASSLGAVGNTIYF. CDR3 sequence (DNA): TGTGCCAGCAGCTTAGGGGCAGTGGGAAACACCATATATTTT.

This clonotype was found many times. This chain links TRBV7-9 with TRBJ2-1; 7 bases map to TRBD2. Germline V gives CDR1 SEHNR, CDR2 FQNEAQ (reference sequence). CDR3 size: 14 residues. The V gene end was trimmed by 5 bases and the J gene end by 5 bases; junction bases not matched to a gene: 6. CDR3 amino acids: CASSTLADNNEQFF. The CDR3, as DNA: TGTGCCAGCAGCACTCTAGCGGATAACAATGAGCAGTTCTTC. Supplemented by reference TRBV7-9 and TRBJ2-1, the full variable domain reads DTGVSQNPRHKITKRGQNVTFRCDPISEHNRLYWYRQTLGQGPEFLTYFQNEAQLEKSRLLSDRFSAERPKGSFSTLEIQRTEQGDSAMYLCASSTLADNNEQFFGPGTRLTVL.

This rearrangement joins TRBV2 to TRBJ2-7, with D perhaps TRBD1 (5 bases). With 5 bases removed from V and 0 bases from J, the gap between germline ends came to 11 bases. Germline V gene data show CDR1 as SNHLY and CDR2 as FYNNEI. The CDR3 totals 14 residues. Here the CDR3 reads CASSLTDISYEQYF. For the CDR3, the DNA is TGTGCCAGCAGTCTGACGGACATCTCCTACGAGCAGTACTTC.

This clonotype has ten or more counts. J is TRBJ2-1 and V is TRBV11-3, with TRBD2 as a possible D gene (5 bases). V shed 0 bases and J shed 7 bases, with 13 bases lying between them. This CDR3 comprises 15 residues. Germline values: CDR1 SGHNT, CDR2 YENEEA. The DNA of the CDR3 is TGTGCCAGCAGCTTAGACACTAGAATGGGGAATGAGCAGTTCTTC. Protein: CASSLDTRMGNEQFF.

This clonotype appeared many times. The CDR3 sequence: CSARVSGGARETQYF. Written as DNA, the CDR3 is TGCAGTGCTAGAGTCAGCGGGGGGGCCCGGGAGACCCAGTACTTC. The genes are TRBV20-1 and TRBJ2-5, with 10 bases identical to TRBD2. Germline V gene data show CDR1 as DFQATT and CDR2 as SNEGSKA (reference sequence). The V gene end was trimmed by 1 base and the J gene end by 5 bases; junction bases not matched to a gene: 7. There are 15 residues in the CDR3.